These T cell receptor beta chains were read from a single sample in a study of human T cells and chemical hapten exposure. TCRdb re-called the RACE reads with MiXCR, one entry per CDR3 protein. The table shows about 58,000 distinct CDR3 sequences, with around 12% occurring only once. The sample here was whole blood, taken in connection with sensitization to the hapten diphenylcyclopropenone (DPC). Every receptor here comes from a man aged 30 to 45 with alopecia areata. Some clones in this sample may be carry-over from other donors' samples. The conserved cysteine and the conserved F or W are not part of the CDR3 here. Each record gives: V gene, J gene, CDR3 protein.

v_call: TRBV9
j_call: TRBJ2-1
cdr3_aa: ASSVAPRGGNEQF

v_call: TRBV4-1
j_call: TRBJ2-7
cdr3_aa: ASSHPGVYEQY

v_call: TRBV5-8
j_call: TRBJ1-2
cdr3_aa: ASRDRSAYGYT

v_call: TRBV20-1
j_call: TRBJ1-2
cdr3_aa: SARDPGRDYT

v_call: TRBV28
j_call: TRBJ1-4
cdr3_aa: ATLSGRVNNEKLF

v_call: TRBV7-9
j_call: TRBJ2-1
cdr3_aa: ASSLSLAGAYNEQF

v_call: TRBV28
j_call: TRBJ2-3
cdr3_aa: ASSPTRGLAGGWSTDTQY

v_call: TRBV27
j_call: TRBJ2-5
cdr3_aa: ASMDIRRETQY

v_call: TRBV28
j_call: TRBJ2-4
cdr3_aa: ASSLTPSLPNIQY

v_call: TRBV18
j_call: TRBJ1-3
cdr3_aa: ASSPPRGYGNTIY

v_call: TRBV5-5
j_call: TRBJ1-2
cdr3_aa: VSSLDRANDLNYGYT

v_call: TRBV19
j_call: TRBJ2-6
cdr3_aa: ASSPQGTGANVLT

v_call: TRBV7-2
j_call: TRBJ2-5
cdr3_aa: ASSYRTGEETQY

v_call: TRBV12-3/TRBV12-4
j_call: TRBJ1-2
cdr3_aa: ASSPTVKYGYT

v_call: TRBV10-3
j_call: TRBJ2-5
cdr3_aa: AISESGETQY

v_call: TRBV12-3/TRBV12-4
j_call: TRBJ2-7
cdr3_aa: ASIQLKGHYEQY

v_call: TRBV12-3/TRBV12-4
j_call: TRBJ2-1
cdr3_aa: ASSLTGSYNEQF

v_call: TRBV19
j_call: TRBJ2-7
cdr3_aa: ASSDGVGVAEQY

v_call: TRBV27
j_call: TRBJ1-1
cdr3_aa: ASSQGTEAF

v_call: TRBV20-1
j_call: TRBJ2-7
cdr3_aa: SAHMTGGLYEQY

v_call: TRBV24-1
j_call: TRBJ2-7
cdr3_aa: ATSDADRGSYEQY

v_call: TRBV20-1
j_call: TRBJ1-6
cdr3_aa: SANQGNGGFSPLH

v_call: TRBV2
j_call: TRBJ1-1
cdr3_aa: ASSETGALGAF

v_call: TRBV11-2
j_call: TRBJ2-2
cdr3_aa: ASSLLRTNTGELF

v_call: TRBV5-1
j_call: TRBJ1-4
cdr3_aa: ASSLTGNNEKLF

v_call: TRBV28
j_call: TRBJ2-7
cdr3_aa: ASSTYEQY

v_call: TRBV9
j_call: TRBJ1-1
cdr3_aa: ASSVGGETEAF